This entry features one T cell receptor beta chain sequence. Antigen: not known. The V end was cut by 3 bases, the J end by 5 bases, with 13 bases between. This CDR3 is 14 amino acids long. This entry comes from a study of human T cells and chemical hapten exposure. Individual cDNA molecules had unique molecular identifiers attached to them by the library. One entry per CDR3 protein, called by TCRdb with MiXCR from the RACE reads. The sample shows 35,000 to 45,000 distinct CDR3 sequences, around 11% of them seen only once. Study observations and caveats: Compared with pre-sensitization or healthy control sets, expanded TCRs clustered more.

The sample's time point: pre-sensitization, week 0. Noted treatment: therapeutic diphenylcyclopropenone sensitization with weekly scalp DPC. Suited to DPC and affected by alopecia, the donors ranged from 18 to 70 years old. The chain carries TRBV12-3 or TRBV12-4 and TRBJ2-5; TRBD2 might be the D (5 bases). Sequences were derived from whole blood, sampled in connection with sensitization to the hapten diphenylcyclopropenone (DPC). The sequence was obtained from a woman aged 25 to 45 with alopecia areata. Some clones in this sample may be carry-over from other donors' samples. The CDR3 DNA is TGTGCCAGCAGTTTGATCCTAGCCCAGGAGACCCAGTACTTC. It yields the protein CASSLILAQETQYF.